The clone carrying this T cell receptor (beta chain) has just a few counts. Its specificity is unknown. The CDR3 has 14 residues. Germline CDR1 is LNHNV and CDR2 is YYDKDF (reference sequence). V lost 5 bases and J 4 bases, leaving 14 bases between the germline ends. Each sample had at least 6.5 million PBMCs isolated. It was with a sample-barcoded 5' primer and a J-beta primer mix that a second PCR of roughly 7 to 12 cycles was run. From the 5' RACE reads, TCRdb called clonotypes with MiXCR, one entry per CDR3 protein. The sample lists 1.5 million to 2 million distinct CDR3 sequences; 30% to 40% were seen once. The data originate from a study of blood T cells in healthy people across ages. Study observations and caveats: While age rose, TCR beta diversity per million T cells dropped in a roughly linear way.

The chain has TRBV15 and TRBJ1-2, with no clear D. The material sequenced was blood. The sequence was collected from a woman under 40 in good health. CDR3: CATSHDPLGYGYTF. CDR3 coding DNA: TGTGCCACCAGCCACGACCCGTTGGGCTATGGCTACACCTTC.